The TCR beta chain described here comes from a study of blood T cell repertoires in COVID-19. The V and J ends lost 4 bases and 3 bases respectively, with 10 bases between them. Germline V gives CDR1 SGHNT, CDR2 YYREEE (reference sequence). The CDR3 is 14 residues long. Source study methods: By means of reference gene primer amplification, nucleated cell counts were estimated. Profiling relied on immunoSEQ multiplex PCR, and the TCRdb table lists in-frame clones only, not all of them. Clone size and V and J calls were adopted from that table, with D and trimming inferred from the DNA. The repertoire includes 60,000 to 85,000 clones, 75% to 80% of them detected once, and 5.5% to 7% sits in the top ten. The table lists this clone with a few counts.

V is TRBV5-4 and J is TRBJ2-2; D remains unclear. This TCR came from a woman aged 55-70 years with acute or convalescent COVID-19. Sequences were obtained from peripheral blood. CDR3 in DNA: TGTGCCAGCAGCGCGAGTACGTACACCGGGGAGCTGTTTTTT. Its translation: CASSASTYTGELFF.